This T cell receptor beta chain is drawn from a study of blood T cell repertoires in COVID-19 (TCRdb year 2020). Concerning the study at large: Samples from collaborators originated in the United States, Italy and Spain and spanned both the acute and convalescent phases of COVID-19. The material from the prospective study consisted of cDNA or gDNA derived from T cells, B-cell-depleted T cells, or PBMCs. Deeply sampled blood TCRbeta repertoires from subjects exposed to, actively infected with, or recovered from COVID-19 were included in the dataset. A freely available public database, intended as a resource for researchers studying the immune response to SARS-CoV-2, is where the repertoires were released. Samples were obtained from the ongoing ImmuneRACE study (first 160 participants) and from over 1,000 subjects provided by 6 global collaborators. A de-identified subject ID, COVID-19 status, age in years and sex were almost always included in the sample metadata. HLA class I and class II types, where available, came from metadata supplied by the sample provider rather than from assay-based typing.

TCRbeta CDR3 regions were amplified from genomic DNA using the immunoSEQ Assay, a bias-controlled multiplex PCR. Concerning the study's data processing: The number of nucleated cells in each sample was estimated from the amplification of reference gene primers within the assay. To quantify the absolute abundance of each unique TCRbeta CDR3 rearrangement, sequence reads were collapsed and filtered. For each sample, productive Simpson clonality was calculated as the square root of Simpson's diversity index across productive rearrangements. TCRdb limited this immuneACCESS table to in-frame rearrangements with V and J called. A share of clones is missing; checked studies link under half to unresolved V genes, and the rest is unexplained. V and J calls and clone size are given by that table; D and trimming were obtained from the DNA. Across this sample there are tens of thousands of clones, with roughly four fifths seen only once. The ten largest clones capture approximately 8.2% of the sample.

The CDR3 sequence holds 18 residues, the cysteine and phenylalanine included. Only CDR3 DNA remains: 54 bases, in frame from the first base. Unmatched junction bases come to 7, with V trimmed by 1 base and J by 3 bases. CDR1 and CDR2, looked up from the germline V gene, are KGHDR and SFDVKD. A note on this clone: Its antigen has not been determined. Per-base qualities were not stored, and no clone one base away is much larger.

Results the study describes overall, beyond this receptor: The quantity of clinical and demographic metadata differed by source and by participant and was supplied without curation.

Each collaborating institution followed its own protocols to collect whole blood in K2EDTA tubes. For TCRbeta analysis, collaborators shipped samples in one of three forms: frozen whole blood, isolated PBMCs, or DNA extracted from either of those sample types. The chain employs TRBV24-1 and TRBJ2-5, with TRBD2 matching 13 junction bases. Sequenced input: peripheral blood. This TCR came from a man between 60 and 75 years old with acute or convalescent COVID-19. The CDR3 sequence is CATSDFSGLAGVEETQYF. In nucleotides, the sequence is TGTGCCACCAGTGATTTCAGTGGACTAGCGGGGGTGGAAGAGACCCAGTACTTC.